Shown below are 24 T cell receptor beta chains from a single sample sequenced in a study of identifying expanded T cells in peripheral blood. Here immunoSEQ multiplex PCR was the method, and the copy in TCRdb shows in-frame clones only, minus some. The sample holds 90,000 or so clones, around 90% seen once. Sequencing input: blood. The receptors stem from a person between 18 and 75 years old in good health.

CDR3 nucleotides: TGTGCCAGCAGGTCTTGGTCAGGGGGTGGGGATCCTGAAGCTTTCTTT. Translating gives CASRSWSGGGDPEAFF. V usage is TRBV2 and J usage is TRBJ1-1; 7 bases fit TRBD1. The CDR3 runs to 16 residues. V was pared by 6 bases and J by 6 bases, with 16 bases of the junction left unmatched. The germline CDR1 and CDR2 sequences are SNHLY and FYNNEI.

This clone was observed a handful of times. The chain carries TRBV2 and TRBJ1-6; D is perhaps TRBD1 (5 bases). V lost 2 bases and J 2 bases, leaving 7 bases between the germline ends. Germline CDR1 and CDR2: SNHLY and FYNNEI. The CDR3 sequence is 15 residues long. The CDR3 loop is CASSETGPYNSPLHF. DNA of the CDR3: TGTGCCAGCAGTGAAACGGGACCCTATAATTCACCCCTCCACTTT. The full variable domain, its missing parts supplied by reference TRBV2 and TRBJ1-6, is EPEVTQTPSHQVTQMGQEVILRCVPISNHLYFYWYRQILGQKVEFLVSFYNNEISEKSEIFDDQFSVERPDGSNFTLKIRSTKLEDSAMYFCASSETGPYNSPLHFGNGTRLTVT.

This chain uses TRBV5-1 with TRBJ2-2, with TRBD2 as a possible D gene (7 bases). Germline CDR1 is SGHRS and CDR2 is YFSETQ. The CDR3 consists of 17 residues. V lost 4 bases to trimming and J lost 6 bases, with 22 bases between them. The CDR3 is CASSRRGGTTNPGELFF. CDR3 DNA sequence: TGCGCCAGCAGCCGGAGGGGGGGAACCACCAACCCCGGGGAGCTGTTTTTT. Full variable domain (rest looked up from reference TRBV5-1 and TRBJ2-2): KAGVTQTPRYLIKTRGQQVTLSCSPISGHRSVSWYQQTPGQGLQFLFEYFSETQRNKGNFPGRFSGRQFSNSRSEMNVSTLELGDSALYLCASSRRGGTTNPGELFFGEGSRLTVL.

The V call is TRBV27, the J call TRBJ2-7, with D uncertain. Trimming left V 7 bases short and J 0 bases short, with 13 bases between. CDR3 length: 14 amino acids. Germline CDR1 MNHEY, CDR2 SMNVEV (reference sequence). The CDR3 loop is CASKLRPDSYEQYF. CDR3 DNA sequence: TGTGCCAGCAAGTTGAGACCGGACTCCTACGAGCAGTACTTC.

CDR3 in amino acids: CASSLRDREYTEAFF. Here the CDR3 DNA reads TGTGCCAGCAGTCTCCGCGACCGGGAATATACTGAAGCTTTCTTT. This chain links TRBV6-5 with TRBJ1-1; D is unclear. This CDR3 is built from 15 residues. CDR1 MNHEY and CDR2 SVGAGI come from the germline V gene. Trimming removed 5 bases at V and 5 bases at J, with 18 bases between.

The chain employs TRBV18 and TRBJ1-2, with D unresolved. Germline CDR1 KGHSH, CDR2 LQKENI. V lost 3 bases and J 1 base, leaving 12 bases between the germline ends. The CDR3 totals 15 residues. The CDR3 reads CASSPSSPNNYGYTF. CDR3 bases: TGTGCCAGCTCACCGTCCTCGCCCAATAACTATGGCTACACCTTC.

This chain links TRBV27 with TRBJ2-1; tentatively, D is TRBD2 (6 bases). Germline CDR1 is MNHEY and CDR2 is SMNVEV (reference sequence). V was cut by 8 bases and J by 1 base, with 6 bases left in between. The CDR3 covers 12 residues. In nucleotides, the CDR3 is TGTGCCAGCGGGGGGTCCTACAATGAGCAGTTCTTC. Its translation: CASGGSYNEQFF.

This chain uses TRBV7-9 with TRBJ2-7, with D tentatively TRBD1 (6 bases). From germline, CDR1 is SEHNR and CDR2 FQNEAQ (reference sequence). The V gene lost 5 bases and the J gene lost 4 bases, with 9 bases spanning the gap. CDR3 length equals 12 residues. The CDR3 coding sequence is TGTGCCAGCAGCCCAGGGGCTTACGAGCAGTACTTC. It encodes CASSPGAYEQYF.

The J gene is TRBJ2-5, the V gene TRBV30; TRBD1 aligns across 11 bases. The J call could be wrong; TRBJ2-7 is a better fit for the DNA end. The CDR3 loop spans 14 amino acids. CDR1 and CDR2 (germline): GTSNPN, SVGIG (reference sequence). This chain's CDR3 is CAYAFGQGAHEQYF. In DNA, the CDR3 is TGTGCCTACGCCTTCGGACAGGGGGCCCACGAGCAGTACTTC.

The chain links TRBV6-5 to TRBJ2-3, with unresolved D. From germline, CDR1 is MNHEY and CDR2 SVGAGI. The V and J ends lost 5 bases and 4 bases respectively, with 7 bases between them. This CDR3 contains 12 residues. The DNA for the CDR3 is TGTGCCAGCAGTACTCAGGCAGATACGCAGTATTTT. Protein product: CASSTQADTQYF.

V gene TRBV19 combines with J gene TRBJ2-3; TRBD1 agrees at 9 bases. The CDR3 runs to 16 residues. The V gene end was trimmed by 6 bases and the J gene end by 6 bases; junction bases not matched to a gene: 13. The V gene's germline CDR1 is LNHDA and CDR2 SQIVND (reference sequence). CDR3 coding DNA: TGTGCCAGTAGCCCACGCGGACAGGGGCGAGCGGATACGCAGTATTTT. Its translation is CASSPRGQGRADTQYF.

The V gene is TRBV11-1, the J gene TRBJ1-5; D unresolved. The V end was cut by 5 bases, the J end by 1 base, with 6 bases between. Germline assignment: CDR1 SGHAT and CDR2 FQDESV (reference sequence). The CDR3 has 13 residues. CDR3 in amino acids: CASSPGSNQPQHF. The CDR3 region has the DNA TGTGCCAGCAGCCCGGGGAGCAATCAGCCCCAGCATTTT.

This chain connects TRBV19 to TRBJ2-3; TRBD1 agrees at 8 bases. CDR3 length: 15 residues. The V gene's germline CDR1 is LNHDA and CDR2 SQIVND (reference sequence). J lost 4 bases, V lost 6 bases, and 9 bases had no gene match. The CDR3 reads CASRNLGTGADTQYF. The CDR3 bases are TGTGCCAGTAGAAACCTCGGGACAGGAGCAGATACGCAGTATTTT.

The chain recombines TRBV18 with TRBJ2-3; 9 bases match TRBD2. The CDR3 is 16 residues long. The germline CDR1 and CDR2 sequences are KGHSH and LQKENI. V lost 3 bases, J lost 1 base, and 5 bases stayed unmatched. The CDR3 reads CASSPAAGGGTDTQYF. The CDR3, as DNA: TGTGCCAGCTCACCCGCAGCGGGGGGCGGCACAGATACGCAGTATTTT.

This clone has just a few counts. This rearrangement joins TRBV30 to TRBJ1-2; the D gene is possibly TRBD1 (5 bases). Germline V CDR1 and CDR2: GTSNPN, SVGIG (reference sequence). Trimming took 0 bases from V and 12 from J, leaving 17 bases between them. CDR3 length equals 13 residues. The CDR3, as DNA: TGTGCCTGGAGTGTACGGGCGGGACCGTCAAACACCTTC. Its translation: CAWSVRAGPSNTF.

The CDR3 DNA reads as TGTGCCAGCAGTTACGGGGTGGGAAGCGAGCAGTACTTC. Amino acid sequence: CASSYGVGSEQYF. The genes are TRBV6-5 and TRBJ2-7; D uncertain. The V gene's germline CDR1 is MNHEY and CDR2 SVGAGI. The CDR3 consists of 13 residues. Trimming stripped 2 bases from V and 6 bases from J, with 11 bases between.

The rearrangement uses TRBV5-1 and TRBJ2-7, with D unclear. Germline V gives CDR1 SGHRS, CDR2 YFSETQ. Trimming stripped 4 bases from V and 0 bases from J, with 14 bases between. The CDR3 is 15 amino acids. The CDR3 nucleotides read TGCGCCAGCAGCCCTCACGCCGAGAGCTCCTACGAGCAGTACTTC. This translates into CASSPHAESSYEQYF.

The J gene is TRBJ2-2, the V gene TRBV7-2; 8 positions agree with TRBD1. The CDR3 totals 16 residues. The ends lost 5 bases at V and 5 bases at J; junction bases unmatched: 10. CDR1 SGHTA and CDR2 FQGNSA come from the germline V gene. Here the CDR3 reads CASSPRQGKYTGELFF. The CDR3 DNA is TGTGCCAGCAGCCCTCGACAGGGGAAGTATACCGGGGAGCTGTTTTTT.

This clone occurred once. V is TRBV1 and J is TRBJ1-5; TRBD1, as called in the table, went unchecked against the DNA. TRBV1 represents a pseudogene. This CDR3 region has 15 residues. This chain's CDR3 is CTSSPTRDSNQPQHF. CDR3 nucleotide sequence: TGCACCAGCAGCCCCACACGTGATAGCAATCAGCCCCAGCATTTT.

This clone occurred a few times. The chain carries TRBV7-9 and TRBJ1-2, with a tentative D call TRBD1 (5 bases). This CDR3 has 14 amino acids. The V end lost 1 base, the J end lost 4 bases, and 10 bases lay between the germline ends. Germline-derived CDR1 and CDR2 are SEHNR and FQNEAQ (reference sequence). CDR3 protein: CASSLDAGSYGYTF. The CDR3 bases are TGTGCCAGCAGCTTAGATGCAGGGAGCTATGGCTACACCTTC.

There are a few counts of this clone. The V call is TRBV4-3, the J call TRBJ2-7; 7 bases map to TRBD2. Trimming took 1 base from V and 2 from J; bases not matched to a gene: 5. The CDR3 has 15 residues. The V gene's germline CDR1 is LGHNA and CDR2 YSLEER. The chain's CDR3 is CASSQVVAGAYEQYF. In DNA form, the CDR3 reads TGCGCCAGCAGCCAAGTCGTTGCGGGGGCCTACGAGCAGTACTTC.

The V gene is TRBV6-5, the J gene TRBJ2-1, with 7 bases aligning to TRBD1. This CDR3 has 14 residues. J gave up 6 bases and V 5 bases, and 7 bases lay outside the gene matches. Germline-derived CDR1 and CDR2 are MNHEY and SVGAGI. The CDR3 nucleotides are TGTGCCAGCAGTCCGGGACAGAGAGTCAATGAGCAGTTCTTC. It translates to CASSPGQRVNEQFF.

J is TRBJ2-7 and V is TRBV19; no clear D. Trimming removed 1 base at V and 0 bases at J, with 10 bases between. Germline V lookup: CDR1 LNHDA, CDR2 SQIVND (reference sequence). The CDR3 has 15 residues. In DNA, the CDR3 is TGTGCCAGTAGTATAGGGGCTGGACCCTCCTACGAGCAGTACTTC. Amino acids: CASSIGAGPSYEQYF.

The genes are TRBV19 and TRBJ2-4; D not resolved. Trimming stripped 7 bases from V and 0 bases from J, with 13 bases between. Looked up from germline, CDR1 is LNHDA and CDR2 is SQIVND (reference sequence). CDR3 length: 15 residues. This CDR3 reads CASMARGLAKNIQYF. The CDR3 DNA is TGTGCCAGTATGGCCCGTGGGCTAGCCAAAAACATTCAGTACTTC.